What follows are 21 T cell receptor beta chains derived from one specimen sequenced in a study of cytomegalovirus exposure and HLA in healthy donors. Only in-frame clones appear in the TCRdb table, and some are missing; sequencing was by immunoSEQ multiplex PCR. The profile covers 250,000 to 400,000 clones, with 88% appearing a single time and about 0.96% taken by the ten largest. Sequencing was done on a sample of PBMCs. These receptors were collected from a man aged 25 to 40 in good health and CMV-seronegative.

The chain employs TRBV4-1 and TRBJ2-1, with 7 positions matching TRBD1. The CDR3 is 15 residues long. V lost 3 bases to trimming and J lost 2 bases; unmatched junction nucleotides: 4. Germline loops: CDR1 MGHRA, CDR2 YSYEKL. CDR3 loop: CASSQWDSPYNEQFF. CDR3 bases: TGCGCCAGCAGCCAGTGGGACAGCCCCTACAATGAGCAGTTCTTC.

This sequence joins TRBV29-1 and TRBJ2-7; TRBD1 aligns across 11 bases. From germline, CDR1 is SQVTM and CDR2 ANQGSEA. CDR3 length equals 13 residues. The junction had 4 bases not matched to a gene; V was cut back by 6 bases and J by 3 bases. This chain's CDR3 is CSVGTGGDYEQYF. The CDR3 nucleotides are TGCAGCGTGGGGACAGGGGGAGACTACGAGCAGTACTTC.

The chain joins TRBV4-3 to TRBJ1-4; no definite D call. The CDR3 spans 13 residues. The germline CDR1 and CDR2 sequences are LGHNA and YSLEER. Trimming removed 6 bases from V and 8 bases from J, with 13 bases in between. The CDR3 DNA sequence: TGCGCCAGCAGTCCGCTAGCCGGAGAAAAACTGTTTTTT. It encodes CASSPLAGEKLFF.

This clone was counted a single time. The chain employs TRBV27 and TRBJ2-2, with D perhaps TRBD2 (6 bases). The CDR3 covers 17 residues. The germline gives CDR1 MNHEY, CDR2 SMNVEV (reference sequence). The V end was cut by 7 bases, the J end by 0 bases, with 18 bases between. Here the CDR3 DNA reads TGTGCCAGCACCCGCGGGATTACGGAAACGAACACCGGGGAGCTGTTTTTT. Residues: CASTRGITETNTGELFF.

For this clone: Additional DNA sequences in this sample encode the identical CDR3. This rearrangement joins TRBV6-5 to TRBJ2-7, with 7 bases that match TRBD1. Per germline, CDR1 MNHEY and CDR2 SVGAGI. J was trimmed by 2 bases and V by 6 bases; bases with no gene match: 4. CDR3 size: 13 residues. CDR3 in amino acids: CASSNRGTYEQYF. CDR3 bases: TGTGCCAGCAGCAACAGGGGAACCTACGAGCAGTACTTC.

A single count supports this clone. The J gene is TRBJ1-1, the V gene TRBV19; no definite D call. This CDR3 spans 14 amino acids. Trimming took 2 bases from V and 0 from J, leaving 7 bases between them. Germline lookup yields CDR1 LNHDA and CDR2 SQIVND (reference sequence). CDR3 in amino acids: CASSITVMNTEAFF. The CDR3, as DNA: TGTGCCAGTAGTATAACAGTTATGAACACTGAAGCTTTCTTT.

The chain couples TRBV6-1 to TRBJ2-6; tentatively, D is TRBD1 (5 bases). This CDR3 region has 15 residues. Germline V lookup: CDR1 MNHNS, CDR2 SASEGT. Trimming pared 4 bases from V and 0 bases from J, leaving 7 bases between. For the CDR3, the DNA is TGTGCCAGCAGTGGGGGCCTCTCTGGGGCCAACGTCCTGACTTTC. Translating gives CASSGGLSGANVLTF.

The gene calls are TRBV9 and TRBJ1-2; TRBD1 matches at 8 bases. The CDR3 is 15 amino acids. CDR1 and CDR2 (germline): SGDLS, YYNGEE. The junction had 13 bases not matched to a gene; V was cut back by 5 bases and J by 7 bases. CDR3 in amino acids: CASREHHGQGGGYTF. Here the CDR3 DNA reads TGTGCCAGCAGGGAACACCACGGACAGGGTGGTGGCTACACCTTC.

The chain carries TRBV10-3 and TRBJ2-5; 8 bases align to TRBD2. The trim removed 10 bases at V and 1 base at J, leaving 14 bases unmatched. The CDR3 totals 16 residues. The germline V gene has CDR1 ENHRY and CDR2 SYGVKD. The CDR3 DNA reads TGTGCCAACTCACCCTCCGGGACTAGGTTCCAAGAGACCCAGTACTTC. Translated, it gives CANSPSGTRFQETQYF.

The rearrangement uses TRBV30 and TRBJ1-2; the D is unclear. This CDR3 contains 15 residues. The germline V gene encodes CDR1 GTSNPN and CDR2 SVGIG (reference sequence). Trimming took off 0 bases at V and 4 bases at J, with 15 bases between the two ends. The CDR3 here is CAWSVRSRYSYGYTF. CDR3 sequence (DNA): TGTGCCTGGAGTGTACGGTCCAGGTATTCCTATGGCTACACCTTC.

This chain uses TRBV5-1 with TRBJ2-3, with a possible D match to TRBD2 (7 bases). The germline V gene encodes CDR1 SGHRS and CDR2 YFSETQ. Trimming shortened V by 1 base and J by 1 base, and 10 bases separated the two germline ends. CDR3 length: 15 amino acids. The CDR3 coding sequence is TGCGCCAGCAGCTTGCGCGGGGGCGGCACAGATACGCAGTATTTT. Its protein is CASSLRGGGTDTQYF.

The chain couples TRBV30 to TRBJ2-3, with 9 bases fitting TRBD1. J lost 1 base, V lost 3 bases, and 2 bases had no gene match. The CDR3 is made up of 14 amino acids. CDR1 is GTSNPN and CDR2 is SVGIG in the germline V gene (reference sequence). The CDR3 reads CAWRQGAGTDTQYF. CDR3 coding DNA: TGTGCCTGGAGACAGGGGGCGGGCACAGATACGCAGTATTTT.

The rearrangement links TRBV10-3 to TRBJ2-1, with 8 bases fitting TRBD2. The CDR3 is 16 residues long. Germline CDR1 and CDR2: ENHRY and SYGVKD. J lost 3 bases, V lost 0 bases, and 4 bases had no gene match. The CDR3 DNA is TGTGCCATCAGTGAGTCGGAGCGGGGGTTCTACAATGAGCAGTTCTTC. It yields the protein CAISESERGFYNEQFF.

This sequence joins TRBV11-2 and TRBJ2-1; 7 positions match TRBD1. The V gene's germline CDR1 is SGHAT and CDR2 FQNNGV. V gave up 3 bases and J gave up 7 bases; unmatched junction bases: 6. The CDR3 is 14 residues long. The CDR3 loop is CASSLLAGGNEQFF. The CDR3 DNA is TGTGCCAGCAGCTTGCTGGCAGGGGGTAATGAGCAGTTCTTC.

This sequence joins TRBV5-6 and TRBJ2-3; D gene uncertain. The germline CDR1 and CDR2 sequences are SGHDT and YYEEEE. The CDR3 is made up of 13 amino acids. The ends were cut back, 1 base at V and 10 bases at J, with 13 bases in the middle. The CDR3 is CASSLSLAAAQYF. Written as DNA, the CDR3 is TGTGCCAGCAGCTTGAGTCTGGCGGCTGCGCAGTATTTT.

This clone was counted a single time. The CDR3 DNA reads TGCGCCAGCAGACCGGTTGGAACGGGTGGAAACACCATATATTTT. Protein product: CASRPVGTGGNTIYF. V and J are TRBV5-1 and TRBJ1-3; D unresolved. Deletions cut 5 bases from V and 3 bases from J, with 15 bases between. Germline assignment: CDR1 SGHRS and CDR2 YFSETQ. The CDR3 sequence is 15 residues long.

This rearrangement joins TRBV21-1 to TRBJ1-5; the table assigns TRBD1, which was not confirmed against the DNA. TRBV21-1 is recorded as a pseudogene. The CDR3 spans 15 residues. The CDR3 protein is CASSPMTGSNQPQHF. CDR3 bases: TGTGCCAGCAGCCCTATGACAGGGAGCAATCAGCCCCAGCATTTT.

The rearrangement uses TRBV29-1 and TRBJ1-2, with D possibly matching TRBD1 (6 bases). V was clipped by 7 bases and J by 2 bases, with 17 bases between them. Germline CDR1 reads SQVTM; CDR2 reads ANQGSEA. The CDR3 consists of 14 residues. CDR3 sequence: CSGPRNRDNYGYTF. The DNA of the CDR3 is TGCAGCGGGCCGAGAAACAGGGACAACTATGGCTACACCTTC.

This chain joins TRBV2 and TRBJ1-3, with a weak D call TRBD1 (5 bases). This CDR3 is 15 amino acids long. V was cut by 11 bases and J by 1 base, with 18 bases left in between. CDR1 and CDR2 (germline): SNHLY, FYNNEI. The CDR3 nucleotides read TGTGCCGGTTACCGGGAGACAGAATCTGGAAACACCATATATTTT. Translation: CAGYRETESGNTIYF.

This chain's CDR3 is CASSLALSGTGKLGYTF. For the CDR3, the DNA is TGTGCCAGCAGCTTAGCTTTGTCCGGGACAGGGAAGCTCGGCTACACCTTC. V usage is TRBV7-8 and J usage is TRBJ1-2, with TRBD1 matching 9 bases. This CDR3 comprises 17 residues. Germline assignment: CDR1 SGHVS and CDR2 FQNEAQ. V lost 0 bases, J lost 8 bases, and 13 bases stayed unmatched.

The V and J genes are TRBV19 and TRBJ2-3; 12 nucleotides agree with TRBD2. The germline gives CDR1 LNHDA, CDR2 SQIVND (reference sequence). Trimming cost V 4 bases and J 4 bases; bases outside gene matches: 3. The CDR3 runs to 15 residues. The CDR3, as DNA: TGTGCCAGTAGTACCCGGACTAGCGGGGCAGATACGCAGTATTTT. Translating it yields CASSTRTSGADTQYF.